The 4 T cell receptor beta chains below all came from one sample that was sequenced in a study of blood T cells in healthy people across ages. A second PCR of 7 to 11 cycles used a sample-barcoded 5' primer and a J-beta primer mix. TCRdb reanalysed the 5' RACE reads using MiXCR and keeps one entry per CDR3 protein. The table records over 550,000 distinct CDR3 sequences, under 30% of them present only once. Sequencing input: blood. The receptor source for this set is a woman aged 80 or over in good health.

The chain is built from TRBV9 and TRBJ2-3; TRBD2 aligns across 9 bases. This CDR3 contains 15 residues. The germline CDR1 and CDR2 sequences are SGDLS and YYNGEE. Trimming cost V 3 bases and J 4 bases; bases outside gene matches: 6. The CDR3 spells CASSDLAGFADTQYF. CDR3 DNA sequence: TGTGCCAGCAGCGACCTAGCGGGATTCGCAGATACGCAGTATTTT.

This clonotype appeared many times. The rearrangement uses TRBV7-2 and TRBJ2-7; D not resolved. Per germline, CDR1 SGHTA and CDR2 FQGNSA. Trimming removed 4 bases at V and 5 bases at J, with 6 bases between. The CDR3 is made up of 11 amino acids. In nucleotides, the CDR3 is TGTGCCAGCAGCTCCCTGCACGAGCAGTACTTC. It encodes CASSSLHEQYF.

The rearrangement uses TRBV7-9 and TRBJ2-1; tentative D call: TRBD1 (5 bases). The CDR3 covers 17 residues. Trimming pared 7 bases from V and 0 bases from J, leaving 19 bases between. The germline V gene has CDR1 SEHNR and CDR2 FQNEAQ (reference sequence). CDR3 in amino acids: CASNLSWGRSSYNEQFF. The DNA for the CDR3 is TGTGCCAGCAACTTGTCCTGGGGCCGGAGCTCCTACAATGAGCAGTTCTTC.

Notes on this clonotype: A read error may explain this, as a much larger clone is one base away. The chain uses TRBV29-1 and TRBJ2-1; 11 positions agree with TRBD1. This CDR3 spans 14 amino acids. CDR1 is SQVTM and CDR2 is ANQGSEA in the germline V gene. The chain's CDR3 is CSVWGQGEPNERFF. The DNA for the CDR3 is TGCAGCGTTTGGGGACAGGGGGAACCAAATGAGCGGTTCTTC.